This note documents a single T cell receptor (beta chain) sequence. The source of the sample is a study of technical replicates of blood from several donors. Only in-frame clones appear in the TCRdb table, and some are missing; sequencing was by immunoSEQ multiplex PCR. The sample gives about 88,000 clones, around 92% of which show up once; about 0.24% is in the top ten. There are 16 residues in the CDR3. Deletions cut 5 bases from V and 2 bases from J, with 18 bases between. Per germline, CDR1 SGHNT and CDR2 YENEEA. This sequence was found in a human donor in good health. V and J are TRBV11-3 and TRBJ2-5; weak D call: TRBD2 (7 bases). Input material: T cells isolated from PBMCs. The CDR3 loop is CASSVGGGTPQETQYF. The CDR3 nucleotides read TGTGCCAGCAGCGTAGGGGGGGGTACCCCGCAAGAGACCCAGTACTTC. Variable domain in full (rest from reference TRBV11-3 and TRBJ2-5): EAGVVQSPRYKIIEKKQPVAFWCNPISGHNTLYWYLQNLGQGPELLIRYENEEAVDDSQLPKDRFSAERLKGVDSTLKIQPAELGDSAVYLCASSVGGGTPQETQYFGPGTRLLVL.